This T cell receptor (beta chain) derives from a study of spatial heterogeneity in lung cancer. Study observations and caveats: Blood showed ubiquitous tumor TCRs more often at resection than at routine follow-up.

Individual TCR cDNA molecules each bore their own unique molecular identifier. TCRdb fed the 5' RACE reads into MiXCR, producing one record per CDR3 protein. The sample has over 85,000 distinct CDR3 sequences, approximately 19% seen once; the top ten hold 20% to 25%. This clonotype came up a few times. Its antigen is not known. Time point reported: blood at routine non-recurrence follow-up after resection. This CDR3 contains 12 residues. Germline V gives CDR1 KGHDR, CDR2 SFDVKD. Trimming removed 3 bases from V and 5 bases from J, with 6 bases in between. The source was PBMCs, collected at follow-up. This sequence originates from a male donor with early-stage non-small cell lung cancer. The chain is built from TRBV24-1 and TRBJ1-2; a weak D match, TRBD1 (6 bases). The CDR3 sequence is CATSDDRYGYTF. The DNA of the CDR3 is TGTGCCACCAGTGATGACAGGTATGGCTACACCTTC.